This T cell receptor (beta chain) comes out of a study of graft-versus-host responses after intestinal transplantation. Across the whole study: The recipients all started with anti-thymocyte globulin induction and then took tacrolimus and steroids for 3 to 4 years. Points from the study as a whole: Peak circulating GvH clone levels tracked with early post-transplant HvG declines. Among recipient marrow samples, GvH clones were found; some appeared first in ileum or blood. Some patients had graft-donor T cell macrochimerism. In their allografts, the ratios of graft-versus-host to host-versus-graft T cell clones were high.

Note on this clone: The antigen remains undetermined.

Assay: immunoSEQ multiplex PCR; the TCRdb copy retains only in-frame clones and omits some. The sample has about 150,000 clones; around 90% are singletons. The TCR comes from a human donor who received an intestinal transplant. Sequencing used unstimulated CD4+ T cells sorted from spleen or lymph node cells, obtained before intestinal transplant.

CDR3 sequence (DNA): TGCGCCAGCAGCCCTAATGAGGGCAGGGGACTCGATCAGCCCCAGCATTTT. Protein product: CASSPNEGRGLDQPQHF. The genes are TRBV10-2 and TRBJ1-5, with a weak D call TRBD1 (6 bases). The CDR3 runs to 17 residues. Trimming stripped 6 bases from V and 5 bases from J, with 23 bases between. CDR1 is WSHSY and CDR2 is SAAADI in the germline V gene.